What follows is one TCR beta chain and its context. It lacks a known antigen. Per-base qualities were not stored, and no clone one base away is much larger. The entry originates in a study of blood T cell repertoires in COVID-19 (dated by TCRdb to the early 2020s). Regarding the study in general: Collaborator samples came from the United States, Italy and Spain and covered acute and convalescent phases of COVID-19. The repertoires were released in a freely available public database meant as a resource for research on the immune response to SARS-CoV-2. Samples were obtained from the ongoing ImmuneRACE study (first 160 participants) and from 1,200 or so subjects provided by 6 global collaborators. Where HLA class I and class II types were available, the types were taken from metadata supplied by the sample provider, not from assay-based typing. Sample metadata almost always included a de-identified subject ID, COVID-19 status, age in years and sex. Subjects who had been exposed to COVID-19, were actively infected with it, or had recovered from it provided the deeply sampled blood TCRbeta repertoires that made up the dataset. The material from the prospective study consisted of cDNA or gDNA derived from T cells, B-cell-depleted T cells, or PBMCs. Overall study results and their limits: How much clinical and demographic metadata was included differed by source and by participant, and the metadata was provided uncurated.

The immunoSEQ Assay, a bias-controlled multiplex PCR, was used to amplify TCRbeta CDR3 regions from genomic DNA. As for the original processing: Nucleated cell counts per sample were estimated from amplification of reference gene primers within the assay. Sequence reads were collapsed and filtered to measure the absolute abundance of every unique TCRbeta CDR3 rearrangement. For each sample, productive Simpson clonality was calculated as the square root of Simpson's diversity index across productive rearrangements. In its TCRdb copy, this immuneACCESS table keeps in-frame sequences only and misses some clones. Where compared with another copy, unresolved V genes explain less than half of these, and the others have no known cause. V and J calls plus clone size are reproduced from that table; the DNA served to infer D and trimming. Here the sample has 200,000 or so clones; 80% to 85% occur a single time. Together, the top ten hold roughly 2.3% of the sample.

Collaborating institutions collected whole blood in K2EDTA tubes following their own protocols. For TCRbeta analysis, collaborators shipped samples in one of three forms: frozen whole blood, isolated PBMCs, or DNA extracted from either of those sample types. The CDR3 measures 18 amino acids from cysteine to phenylalanine. The DNA shown is the 54-base CDR3, in frame from base 1. Trimming costs V 4 bases and J 2 bases, and their ends lie 20 bases apart. The germline V gene (reference sequence) sets CDR1 to LGHDT and CDR2 to YNNKEL. The sequence links TRBV3-1 (or the pseudogene TRBV3-2) to TRBJ2-2; TRBD2 is perhaps the D gene, given 5 matching bases. Sequenced sample: peripheral blood. The sequence was obtained from a woman aged 60 to 75 with acute or convalescent COVID-19. The sequenced DNA is TGTGCCAGCAGCCCGGGAACTCGGACTTTCTTTAACACCGGGGAGCTGTTTTTT. Its protein reads: CASSPGTRTFFNTGELFF.